The 16 T cell receptor beta chains reported below all come from one sample, sequenced in a study of T cell changes during pregnancy in multiple sclerosis. Here immunoSEQ multiplex PCR was the method, and the copy in TCRdb shows in-frame clones only, minus some. The sample includes under 70,000 clones, 90% to 95% of them seen just once. Sequenced here: peripheral blood, sampled after pregnancy. These receptors were taken from a female donor in good health, enrolled as a control in a pregnancy study.

The rearrangement uses TRBV6-5 and TRBJ1-5, with D hard to call. Germline CDR1 MNHEY, CDR2 SVGAGI. V was cut by 8 bases and J by 6 bases, with 11 bases left in between. The length of the CDR3 is 12 residues. CDR3: CASSRSGQPQHF. CDR3 nucleotides: TGTGCCAGCTCCCGGTCGGGTCAGCCCCAGCATTTT.

This clone has only one observation. The V call is TRBV2, the J call TRBJ1-1, with 10 bases lining up with TRBD1. V shed 4 bases, J shed 4 bases, and the junction held 3 bases outside the gene matches. The germline V gene has CDR1 SNHLY and CDR2 FYNNEI. The CDR3 is 14 amino acids. CDR3 coding DNA: TGTGCCAGCAGTGGGCGGACAGGGGGCACTGAAGCTTTCTTT. Protein product: CASSGRTGGTEAFF.

The gene calls are TRBV4-3 and TRBJ2-1; a possible D gene is TRBD2 (6 bases). CDR1 LGHNA and CDR2 YSLEER come from the germline V gene. The CDR3 consists of 14 residues. The V and J ends lost 1 base and 7 bases respectively, with 11 bases between them. CDR3: CASSQGAGRNEQFF. For the CDR3, the DNA is TGCGCCAGCAGCCAAGGGGCAGGGAGGAATGAGCAGTTCTTC.

The chain has TRBV19 and TRBJ2-1; weak D call: TRBD1 (6 bases). CDR1 LNHDA and CDR2 SQIVND come from the germline V gene (reference sequence). CDR3 length: 14 residues. Trimming took off 4 bases at V and 2 bases at J, with 9 bases between the two ends. The CDR3 sequence: CASSRTDTYNEQFF. CDR3 in DNA: TGTGCCAGTAGTAGGACAGATACCTACAATGAGCAGTTCTTC.

A single count supports this clone. The CDR3 DNA is TGTGCCAGCAGCTTAGGCAGGGGTGGCAATCAGCCCCAGCATTTT. This translates into CASSLGRGGNQPQHF. The J gene is TRBJ1-5, the V gene TRBV11-2, with a tentative D call TRBD1 (6 bases). Germline V CDR1 and CDR2: SGHAT, FQNNGV. V was cut by 1 base and J by 2 bases, with 9 bases left in between. The CDR3 extends over 15 amino acids. The whole variable domain, filled in from reference TRBV11-2 and TRBJ1-5, reads EAGVAQSPRYKIIEKRQSVAFWCNPISGHATLYWYQQILGQGPKLLIQFQNNGVVDDSQLPKDRFSAERLKGVDSTLKIQPAKLEDSAVYLCASSLGRGGNQPQHFGDGTRLSIL.

V is TRBV7-2 and J is TRBJ1-5; D gene ambiguous. This CDR3 contains 15 residues. V was cut by 1 base and J by 0 bases, with 7 bases left in between. CDR1 is SGHTA and CDR2 is FQGNSA in the germline V gene. Here the CDR3 DNA reads TGTGCCAGCAGCTTAGGGACTCTTAGCAATCAGCCCCAGCATTTT. Translated, it gives CASSLGTLSNQPQHF.

The chain carries TRBV5-4 and TRBJ2-2; TRBD1 aligns across 7 bases. Germline trimming cut 4 bases from V and 3 bases from J; bases unmatched to any gene: 9. The germline gives CDR1 SGHNT, CDR2 YYREEE (reference sequence). The CDR3 is made up of 16 amino acids. In DNA, the CDR3 is TGTGCCAGCAGCCAACTGGGACAGCCCCACACCGGGGAGCTGTTTTTT. It translates to CASSQLGQPHTGELFF. Combining the CDR3 with reference TRBV5-4 and TRBJ2-2 gives the whole variable domain ETGVTQSPTHLIKTRGQQVTLRCSSQSGHNTVSWYQQALGQGPQFIFQYYREEENGRGNFPPRFSGLQFPNYSSELNVNALELDDSALYLCASSQLGQPHTGELFFGEGSRLTVL.

This chain connects TRBV5-6 to TRBJ2-2, with D perhaps TRBD1 (5 bases). Germline CDR1 and CDR2: SGHDT and YYEEEE. There are 16 residues in the CDR3. V dropped 4 bases and J dropped 0 bases, with 13 bases sitting between them. The CDR3 loop reads CASSHQGGSNTGELFF. CDR3 bases: TGTGCCAGCAGCCATCAGGGCGGATCGAACACCGGGGAGCTGTTTTTT.

This chain links TRBV30 with TRBJ1-1; 8 nucleotides agree with TRBD1. Trimming removed 1 base from V and 8 bases from J; junction bases left unmatched: 6. This CDR3 is 13 amino acids long. Per germline, CDR1 GTSNPN and CDR2 SVGIG (reference sequence). The CDR3 bases are TGTGCCTGGAGTGGGACAGGGTCCGCAGAAGCTTTCTTT. It translates to CAWSGTGSAEAFF.

This chain uses TRBV11-3 with TRBJ1-4, with no clear D. The V gene's germline CDR1 is SGHNT and CDR2 YENEEA. The CDR3 totals 16 residues. The V gene lost 5 bases and the J gene lost 0 bases, with 13 bases spanning the gap. The CDR3 spells CASSHRRRATNEKLFF. DNA of the CDR3: TGTGCCAGCAGCCACCGACGTCGGGCAACTAATGAAAAACTGTTTTTT.

The gene calls are TRBV11-2 and TRBJ1-1; perhaps TRBD1 as D (6 bases). The V gene's germline CDR1 is SGHAT and CDR2 FQNNGV. V lost 1 base and J 6 bases, leaving 12 bases between the germline ends. The CDR3 contains 14 residues. DNA for the CDR3: TGTGCCAGCAGCTTAGTTCTCAGGGGCGCTGAAGCTTTCTTT. This gives the protein CASSLVLRGAEAFF.

The chain is built from TRBV29-1 and TRBJ2-7; TRBD2 might be the D (6 bases). The CDR3 is made up of 12 amino acids. Trimming removed 6 bases at V and 7 bases at J, with 16 bases between. The germline gives CDR1 SQVTM, CDR2 ANQGSEA. The chain's CDR3 is CSVSPGGYEQYF. CDR3 nucleotide sequence: TGCAGCGTCTCACCCGGGGGATATGAGCAGTACTTC.

The V call is TRBV7-2, the J call TRBJ2-7, with 7 bases lining up with TRBD1. Germline CDR1 reads SGHTA; CDR2 reads FQGNSA. CDR3 length: 15 residues. Trimming at V came to 3 bases and at J to 6 bases, leaving 11 bases not matched to a gene. The CDR3 reads CASSFPGQMPVEQYF. The DNA for the CDR3 is TGTGCCAGCAGCTTTCCGGGACAGATGCCCGTCGAGCAGTACTTC.

In this sample, this clone turned up once. The V call is TRBV27, the J call TRBJ1-1, with TRBD1 as a possible D gene (6 bases). Trimming removed 4 bases at V and 4 bases at J, with 13 bases between. This CDR3 has 14 amino acids. Looked up from germline, CDR1 is MNHEY and CDR2 is SMNVEV (reference sequence). This chain's CDR3 is CASSSVGASTEAFF. CDR3 in DNA: TGTGCCAGCAGTTCTGTGGGGGCCAGCACTGAAGCTTTCTTT.

This clone was detected a few times. The rearrangement uses TRBV5-1 and TRBJ2-7, with no clear D. This CDR3 spans 11 amino acids. CDR1 and CDR2 from the germline V gene are SGHRS and YFSETQ. Trimming shortened V by 4 bases and J by 4 bases, and 6 bases separated the two germline ends. CDR3 protein: CASSPGYEQYF. In nucleotides, the CDR3 is TGCGCCAGCAGCCCCGGGTACGAGCAGTACTTC.

The CDR3 is CASSSPRISGNTIYF. DNA for the CDR3: TGTGCCAGCAGCTCGCCCAGGATTTCTGGAAACACCATATATTTT. The chain is built from TRBV5-8 and TRBJ1-3; D is unresolved. Per the germline V gene, CDR1 is SGHTS and CDR2 is YDEGEE. The CDR3 loop spans 15 amino acids. The ends were cut back, 3 bases at V and 1 base at J, with 11 bases in the middle.